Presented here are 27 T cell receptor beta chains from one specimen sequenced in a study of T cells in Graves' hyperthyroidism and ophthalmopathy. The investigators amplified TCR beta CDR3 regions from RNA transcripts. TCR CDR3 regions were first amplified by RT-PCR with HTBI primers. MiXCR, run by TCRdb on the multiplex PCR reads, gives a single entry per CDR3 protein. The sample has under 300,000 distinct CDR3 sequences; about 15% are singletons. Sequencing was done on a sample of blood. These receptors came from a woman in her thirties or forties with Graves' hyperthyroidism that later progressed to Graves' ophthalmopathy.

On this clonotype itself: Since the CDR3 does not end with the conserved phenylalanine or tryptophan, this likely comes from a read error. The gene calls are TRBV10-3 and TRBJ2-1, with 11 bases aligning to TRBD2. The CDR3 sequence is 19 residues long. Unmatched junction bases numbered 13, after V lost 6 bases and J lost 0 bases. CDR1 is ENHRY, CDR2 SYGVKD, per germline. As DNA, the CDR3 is TGTGCCATCAGAACGATAGCGGGAGGGCTAACCAGCTCCTACAATGAGCAGTTCCTC. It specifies CAIRTIAGGLTSSYNEQFL.

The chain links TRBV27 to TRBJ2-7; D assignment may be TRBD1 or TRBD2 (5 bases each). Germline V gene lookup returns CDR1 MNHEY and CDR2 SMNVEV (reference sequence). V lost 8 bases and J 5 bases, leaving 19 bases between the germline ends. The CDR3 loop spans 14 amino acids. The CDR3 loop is CASLNRDGTHEQYF. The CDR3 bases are TGTGCCAGCCTTAACCGGGACGGAACCCACGAGCAGTACTTC.

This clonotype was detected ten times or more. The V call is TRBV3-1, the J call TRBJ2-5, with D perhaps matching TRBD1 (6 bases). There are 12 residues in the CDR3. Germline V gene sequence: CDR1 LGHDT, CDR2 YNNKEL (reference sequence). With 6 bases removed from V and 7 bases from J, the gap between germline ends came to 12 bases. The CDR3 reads CASRTIGGTQYF. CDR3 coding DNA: TGTGCCAGCAGGACCATAGGGGGGACCCAGTACTTC.

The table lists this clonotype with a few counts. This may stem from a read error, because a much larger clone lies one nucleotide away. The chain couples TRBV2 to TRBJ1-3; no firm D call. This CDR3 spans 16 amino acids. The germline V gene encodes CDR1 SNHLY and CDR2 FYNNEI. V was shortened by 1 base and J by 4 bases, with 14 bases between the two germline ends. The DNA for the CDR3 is TGTGCCAGCAGTGAAGATCTTGGGGAGCTGGGAAACACCATATATTTT. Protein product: CASSEDLGELGNTIYF.

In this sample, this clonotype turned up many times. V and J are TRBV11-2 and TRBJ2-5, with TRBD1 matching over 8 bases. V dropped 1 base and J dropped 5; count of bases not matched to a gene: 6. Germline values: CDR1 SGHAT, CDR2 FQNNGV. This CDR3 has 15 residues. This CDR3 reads CASSLGRGRGETQYF. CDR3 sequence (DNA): TGTGCCAGCAGCTTAGGCAGGGGGCGCGGGGAGACCCAGTACTTC.

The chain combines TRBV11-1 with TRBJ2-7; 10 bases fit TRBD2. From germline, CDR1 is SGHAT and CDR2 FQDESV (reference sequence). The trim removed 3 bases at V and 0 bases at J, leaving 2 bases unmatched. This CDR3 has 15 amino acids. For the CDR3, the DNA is TGTGCCAGCAGCTTCGGACTAGCGGACTCCTACGAGCAGTACTTC. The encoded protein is CASSFGLADSYEQYF. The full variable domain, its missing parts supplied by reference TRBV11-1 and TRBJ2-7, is EAEVAQSPRYKITEKSQAVAFWCDPISGHATLYWYRQILGQGPELLVQFQDESVVDDSQLPKDRFSAERLKGVDSTLKIQPAELGDSAMYLCASSFGLADSYEQYFGPGTRLTVT.

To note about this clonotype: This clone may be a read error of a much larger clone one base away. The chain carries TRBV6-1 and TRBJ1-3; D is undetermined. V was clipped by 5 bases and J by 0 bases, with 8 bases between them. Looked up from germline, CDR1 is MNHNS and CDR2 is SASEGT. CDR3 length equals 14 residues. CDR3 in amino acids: CASSNNFSGNTIYF. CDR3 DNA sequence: TGTGCCAGCAGTAACAACTTCTCTGGAAACACCATATATTTT.

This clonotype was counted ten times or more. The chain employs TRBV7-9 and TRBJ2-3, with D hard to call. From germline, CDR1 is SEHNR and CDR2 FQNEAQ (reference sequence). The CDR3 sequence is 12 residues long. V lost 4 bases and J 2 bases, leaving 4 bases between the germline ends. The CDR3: CASSSFTDTQYF. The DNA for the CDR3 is TGTGCCAGCAGCTCATTCACAGATACGCAGTATTTT.

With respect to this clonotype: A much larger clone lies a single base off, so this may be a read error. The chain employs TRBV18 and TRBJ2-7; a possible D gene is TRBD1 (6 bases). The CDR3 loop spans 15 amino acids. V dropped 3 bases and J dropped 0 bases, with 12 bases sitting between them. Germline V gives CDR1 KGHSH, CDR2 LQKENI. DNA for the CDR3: TGTGCCAGCTCACCGGGGCAGGGGTCCTCCTACGAGCAGTACTTC. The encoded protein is CASSPGQGSSYEQYF.

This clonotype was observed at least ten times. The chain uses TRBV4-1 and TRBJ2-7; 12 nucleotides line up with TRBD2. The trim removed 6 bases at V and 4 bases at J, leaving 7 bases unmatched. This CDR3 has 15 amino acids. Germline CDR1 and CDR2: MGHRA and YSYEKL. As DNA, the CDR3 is TGCGCCAGCAGTTATTCTAGCGGGAGGGCGTACGAGCAGTACTTC. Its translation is CASSYSSGRAYEQYF.

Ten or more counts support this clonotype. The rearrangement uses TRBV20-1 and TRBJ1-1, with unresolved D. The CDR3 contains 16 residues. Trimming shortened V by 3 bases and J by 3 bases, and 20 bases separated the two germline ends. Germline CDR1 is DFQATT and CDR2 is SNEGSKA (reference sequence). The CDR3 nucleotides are TGCAGTGCTAGGAATACGAGGGCTTGGGGTCACACTGAAGCTTTCTTT. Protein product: CSARNTRAWGHTEAFF.

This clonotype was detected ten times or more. The CDR3 reads CSANRQGFNYGYTF. The CDR3 DNA is TGCAGTGCAAATAGACAGGGGTTTAACTATGGCTACACCTTC. The chain has TRBV20-1 and TRBJ1-2, with 8 bases that match TRBD1. Germline-derived CDR1 and CDR2 are DFQATT and SNEGSKA (reference sequence). V shed 6 bases, J shed 1 base, and the junction held 7 bases outside the gene matches. CDR3 length: 14 amino acids.

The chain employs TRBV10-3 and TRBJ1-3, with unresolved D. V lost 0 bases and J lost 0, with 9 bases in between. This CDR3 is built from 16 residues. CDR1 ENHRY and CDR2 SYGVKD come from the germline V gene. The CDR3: CAISESPPSSGNTIYF. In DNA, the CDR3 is TGTGCCATCAGTGAGTCGCCACCAAGCTCTGGAAACACCATATATTTT.

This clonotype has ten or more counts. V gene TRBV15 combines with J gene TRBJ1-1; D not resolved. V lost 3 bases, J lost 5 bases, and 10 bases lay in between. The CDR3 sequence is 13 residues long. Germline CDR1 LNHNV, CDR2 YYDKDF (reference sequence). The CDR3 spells CATSRLPTTEAFF. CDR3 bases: TGTGCCACCAGCAGGCTACCCACTACTGAAGCTTTCTTT.

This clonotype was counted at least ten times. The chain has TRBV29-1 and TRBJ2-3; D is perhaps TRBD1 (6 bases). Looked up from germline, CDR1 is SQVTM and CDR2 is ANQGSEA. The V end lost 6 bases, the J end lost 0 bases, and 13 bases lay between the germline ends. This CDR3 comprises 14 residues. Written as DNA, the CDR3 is TGCAGCGTGTCCCAGGGGTCTAGCACAGATACGCAGTATTTT. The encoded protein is CSVSQGSSTDTQYF.

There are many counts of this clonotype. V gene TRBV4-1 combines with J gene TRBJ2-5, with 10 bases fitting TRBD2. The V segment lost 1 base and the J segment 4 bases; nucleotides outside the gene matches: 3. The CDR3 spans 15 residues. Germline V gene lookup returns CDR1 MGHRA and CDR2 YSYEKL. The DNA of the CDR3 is TGCGCCAGCAGCCAAGCCCCTAGCGGGGGAGAGACCCAGTACTTC. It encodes CASSQAPSGGETQYF.

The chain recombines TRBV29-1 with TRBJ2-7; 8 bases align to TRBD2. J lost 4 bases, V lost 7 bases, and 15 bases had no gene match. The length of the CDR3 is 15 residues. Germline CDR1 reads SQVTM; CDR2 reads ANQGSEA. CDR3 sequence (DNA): TGCAGCGCCTCCCCGGGCGGGGGGAGCTCATACGAGCAGTACTTC. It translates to CSASPGGGSSYEQYF.

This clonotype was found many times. CDR3 amino acids: CASSEDRSTDTQYF. In DNA form, the CDR3 reads TGTGCCAGCAGTGAAGACAGGAGCACAGATACGCAGTATTTT. V is TRBV2 and J is TRBJ2-3; perhaps TRBD1 as D (5 bases). The CDR3 consists of 14 residues. The germline V gene encodes CDR1 SNHLY and CDR2 FYNNEI. Trimming pared 1 base from V and 0 bases from J, leaving 5 bases between.

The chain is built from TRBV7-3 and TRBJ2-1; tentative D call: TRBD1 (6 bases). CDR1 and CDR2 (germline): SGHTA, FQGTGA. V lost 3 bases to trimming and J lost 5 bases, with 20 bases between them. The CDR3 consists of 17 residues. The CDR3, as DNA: TGTGCCAGCAGCTTCAGCCCCTGGGGCAGGGGAGACAATGAGCAGTTCTTC. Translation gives CASSFSPWGRGDNEQFF. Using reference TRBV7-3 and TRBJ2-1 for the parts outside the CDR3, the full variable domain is GAGVSQTPSNKVTEKGKYVELRCDPISGHTALYWYRQSLGQGPEFLIYFQGTGAADDSGLPNDRFFAVRPEGSVSTLKIQRTERGDSAVYLCASSFSPWGRGDNEQFFGPGTRLTVL.

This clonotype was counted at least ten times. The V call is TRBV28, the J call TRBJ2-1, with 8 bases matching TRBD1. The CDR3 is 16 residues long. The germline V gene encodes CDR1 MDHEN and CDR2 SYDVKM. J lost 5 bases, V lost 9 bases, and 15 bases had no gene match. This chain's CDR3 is CASTHQGARLNNEQFF. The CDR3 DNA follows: TGTGCCAGTACCCATCAGGGGGCAAGACTCAACAATGAGCAGTTCTTC.

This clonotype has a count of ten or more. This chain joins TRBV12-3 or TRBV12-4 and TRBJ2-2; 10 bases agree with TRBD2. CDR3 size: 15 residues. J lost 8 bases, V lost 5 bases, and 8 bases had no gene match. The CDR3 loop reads CASSPAGGPRGELFF. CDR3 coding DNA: TGTGCCAGCAGTCCAGCGGGAGGGCCAAGGGGGGAGCTGTTTTTT.

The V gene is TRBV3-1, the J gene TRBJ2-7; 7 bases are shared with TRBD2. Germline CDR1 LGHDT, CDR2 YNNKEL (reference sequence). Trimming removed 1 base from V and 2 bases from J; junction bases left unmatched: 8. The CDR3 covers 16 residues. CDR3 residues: CASSQALGSGAYEQYF. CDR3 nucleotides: TGTGCCAGCAGCCAAGCGTTGGGCAGCGGGGCCTACGAGCAGTACTTC.

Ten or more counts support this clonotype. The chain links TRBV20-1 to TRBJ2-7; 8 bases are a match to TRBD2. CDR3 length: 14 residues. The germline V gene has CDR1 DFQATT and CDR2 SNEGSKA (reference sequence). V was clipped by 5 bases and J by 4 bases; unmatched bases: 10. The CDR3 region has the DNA TGCAGTGCTCTAATAGCGGGAAGTCAGTACGAGCAGTACTTC. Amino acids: CSALIAGSQYEQYF.

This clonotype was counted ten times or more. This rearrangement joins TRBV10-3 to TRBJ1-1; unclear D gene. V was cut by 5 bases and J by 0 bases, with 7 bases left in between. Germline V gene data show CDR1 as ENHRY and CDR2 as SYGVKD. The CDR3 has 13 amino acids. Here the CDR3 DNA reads TGTGCCATCAGTAAAGCTATGAACACTGAAGCTTTCTTT. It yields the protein CAISKAMNTEAFF.

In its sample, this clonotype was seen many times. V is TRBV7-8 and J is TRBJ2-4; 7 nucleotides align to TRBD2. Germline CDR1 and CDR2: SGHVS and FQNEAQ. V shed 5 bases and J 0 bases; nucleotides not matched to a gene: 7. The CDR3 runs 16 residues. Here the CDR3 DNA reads TGTGCCAGCAGCCAAACAGCGGGGCAAGCCAAAAACATTCAGTACTTC. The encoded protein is CASSQTAGQAKNIQYF.

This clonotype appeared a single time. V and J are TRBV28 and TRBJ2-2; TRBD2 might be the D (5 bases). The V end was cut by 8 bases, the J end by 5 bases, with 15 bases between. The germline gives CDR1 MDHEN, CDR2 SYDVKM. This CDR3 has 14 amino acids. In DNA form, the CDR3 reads TGTGCCAGCCTTTCGGGCCCGGGGACCGGGGAGCTGTTTTTT. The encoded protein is CASLSGPGTGELFF. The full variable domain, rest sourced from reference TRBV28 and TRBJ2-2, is DVKVTQSSRYLVKRTGEKVFLECVQDMDHENMFWYRQDPGLGLRLIYFSYDVKMKEKGDIPEGYSVSREKKERFSLILESASTNQTSMYLCASLSGPGTGELFFGEGSRLTVL.

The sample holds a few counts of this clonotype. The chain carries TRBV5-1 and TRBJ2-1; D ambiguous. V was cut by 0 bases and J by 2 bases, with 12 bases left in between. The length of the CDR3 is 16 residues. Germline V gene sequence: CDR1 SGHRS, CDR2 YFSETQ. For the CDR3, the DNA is TGCGCCAGCAGCTTGGTGGCAGGTATACCCTACAATGAGCAGTTCTTC. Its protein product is CASSLVAGIPYNEQFF.